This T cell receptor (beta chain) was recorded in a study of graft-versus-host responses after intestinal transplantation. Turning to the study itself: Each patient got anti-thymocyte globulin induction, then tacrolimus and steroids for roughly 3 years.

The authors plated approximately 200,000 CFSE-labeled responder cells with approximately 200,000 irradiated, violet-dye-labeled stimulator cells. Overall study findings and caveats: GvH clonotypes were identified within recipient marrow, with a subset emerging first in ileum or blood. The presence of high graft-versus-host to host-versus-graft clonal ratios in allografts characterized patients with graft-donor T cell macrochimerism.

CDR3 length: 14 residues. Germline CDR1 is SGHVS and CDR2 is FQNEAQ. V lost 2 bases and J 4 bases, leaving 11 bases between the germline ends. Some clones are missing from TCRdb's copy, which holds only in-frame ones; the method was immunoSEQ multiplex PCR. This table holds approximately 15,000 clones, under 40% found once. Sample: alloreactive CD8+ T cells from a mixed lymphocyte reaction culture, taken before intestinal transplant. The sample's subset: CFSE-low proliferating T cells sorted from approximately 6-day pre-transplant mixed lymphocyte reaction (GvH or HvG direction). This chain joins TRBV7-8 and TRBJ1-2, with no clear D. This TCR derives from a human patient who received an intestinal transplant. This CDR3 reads CASSLWRDFYGYTF. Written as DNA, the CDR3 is TGTGCCAGCAGCTTATGGAGGGATTTCTATGGCTACACCTTC.